What follows is one T cell receptor (beta chain) and its context. The donors, healthy adults who were HIV-negative, had experienced no recent acute infections or vaccinations. A split of CD4+ cells into CD45RA+ naive and CD45RA-negative memory subsets was performed. Original analysis: ImmunoSEQ gave junction-only sequences without quality scores, so filtering differed. Data came from immunoSEQ multiplex PCR; TCRdb stores just in-frame clones and leaves some out. The V and J calls and clone size were taken over from that table, and D and trimming were inferred from the DNA. The table records roughly 2.6 million clones, roughly nine tenths of them present only once. This specimen belongs to a study of shared clonotypes between healthy human individuals. This CDR3 contains 18 residues. The V gene's germline CDR1 is LNHDA and CDR2 SQIVND (reference sequence). V was shortened by 9 bases and J by 2 bases, with 25 bases between the two germline ends.

The clonotype originates from a man aged 18 to 29 in good health. The specimen sequenced was naive CD4+ T cells sorted from blood. Indicated subset: CD45RA+ positively selected. The chain links TRBV19 to TRBJ2-2, with D perhaps being TRBD1 or TRBD2 (7 bases each). CDR3 region: CASNPQGGRRVNTGELFF. DNA of the CDR3: TGTGCCAGCAATCCTCAGGGGGGGAGAAGGGTTAACACCGGGGAGCTGTTTTTT.